This T cell receptor beta chain stems from a study of blood T cell repertoires in COVID-19 (dated by TCRdb to the early 2020s). About the full investigation: Samples from collaborators originated in the United States, Italy and Spain and spanned both the acute and convalescent phases of COVID-19. The material from the prospective study consisted of cDNA or gDNA derived from T cells, B-cell-depleted T cells, or PBMCs. Subjects who had been exposed to COVID-19, were actively infected with it, or had recovered from it provided the deeply sampled blood TCRbeta repertoires that made up the dataset. The sample metadata nearly always contained a de-identified subject ID, COVID-19 status, age in years and sex. The repertoires were released in a freely available public database intended as a resource for research on the immune response to SARS-CoV-2. Where available, HLA class I and class II types were taken from metadata supplied by the sample provider and were not determined by assay-based typing. Samples came from the ongoing ImmuneRACE study (first 160 participants) plus 1,254 subjects from 6 global collaborators.

The collaborating institutions used their own protocols to collect whole blood in K2EDTA tubes. Collaborator samples were shipped for TCRbeta analysis as frozen whole blood, isolated PBMCs, or DNA extracted from either sample type. To note about this clone: Its antigen is not yet known. No base quality information exists; no much larger clone differs at one position.

Findings and caveats that apply to the study as a whole: The amount of clinical and demographic metadata varied by source and participant and was provided uncurated.

Sequences SGDLS (CDR1) and YYNGEE (CDR2) are obtained from the germline V gene. V trim: 5 bases; J trim: 9 bases; unmatched bases: 7. There are 13 amino acids in the CDR3, from cysteine to phenylalanine inclusive. Only CDR3 DNA remains: 39 bases, in frame from the first base. The immunoSEQ Assay, a bias-controlled multiplex PCR, was used to amplify TCRbeta CDR3 regions from genomic DNA. The original methods were these. The number of nucleated cells in each sample was estimated by amplification of reference gene primers within the assay. Sequence reads were collapsed and filtered to measure the absolute abundance of every unique TCRbeta CDR3 rearrangement. For each sample, productive Simpson clonality was calculated as the square root of Simpson's diversity index across productive rearrangements. TCRdb's version of the immuneACCESS table is confined to in-frame rearrangements and falls short of the full clone set. An unresolved V gene accounts for under half of the shortfall where checked; the remainder is of unknown origin. V and J calls and clone size are as listed in that table; D and trimming were resolved from the DNA. Within this sample are 40,000 to 50,000 clones, with 81% of them counted one time only. The ten largest clones capture 30% to 45% of the sample.

Sequenced: peripheral blood. This receptor was identified in a man aged 40-55 years with active or convalescent COVID-19. Recombination connected TRBV9 to TRBJ2-1, with 8 middle bases fitting TRBD1. The DNA reads TGTGCCAGCAGTTGGACAGGGACGGGTGAGCAGTTCTTC. Translated, this is CASSWTGTGEQFF.